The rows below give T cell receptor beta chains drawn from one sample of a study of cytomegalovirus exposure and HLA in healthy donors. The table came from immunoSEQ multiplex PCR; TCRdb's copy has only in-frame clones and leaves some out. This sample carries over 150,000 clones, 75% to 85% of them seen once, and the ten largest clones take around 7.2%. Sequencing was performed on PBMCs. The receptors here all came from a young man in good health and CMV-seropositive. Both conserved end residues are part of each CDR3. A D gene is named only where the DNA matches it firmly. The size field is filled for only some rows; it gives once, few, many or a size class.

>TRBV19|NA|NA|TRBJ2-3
TGTGCCAGCCGCGTGTCAAGCACAGATACGCAGTATTTT
CASRVSSTDTQYF
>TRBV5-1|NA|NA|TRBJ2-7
TGCGCCAGCAGCCAAGCAAGCTCCTACGAGCAGTACTTC
CASSQASSYEQYF
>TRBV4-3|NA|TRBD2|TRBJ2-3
TGCGCCAGCAGCCAAGAGAGACTAGCGGGCCACCTTACGCAGTATTTT
CASSQERLAGHLTQYF
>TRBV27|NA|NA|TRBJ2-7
TGTGCCAGCAGTTTCAGGGATTCGGTAGTCTACGAGCAGTACTTC
CASSFRDSVVYEQYF
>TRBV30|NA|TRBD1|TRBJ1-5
TGTGCCTGGAGTCCCTACCCCGGGACAGGGACCCAGACTTTCAATCAGCCCCAGCATTTT
CAWSPYPGTGTQTFNQPQHF
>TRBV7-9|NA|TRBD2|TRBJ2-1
TGTGCCAGCAGCTTAGTTAGCGGGTCGCACGATGAGCAGTTCTTC
CASSLVSGSHDEQFF
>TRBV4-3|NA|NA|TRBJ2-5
TGCGCCAGCAGCCAAGATCTCAGGGGCGGGGAGACCCAGTACTTC
CASSQDLRGGETQYF
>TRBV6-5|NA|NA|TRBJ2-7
TGTGCCAGCGGTGGGGGGGGGCCCTACGAGCAGTACTTC
CASGGGGPYEQYF
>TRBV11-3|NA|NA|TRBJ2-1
TGTGCCAGCAGCCGTATGGGGGGTTCCTACAATGAGCAGTTCTTC
CASSRMGGSYNEQFF
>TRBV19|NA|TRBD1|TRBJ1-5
TGTGCCAGTAGTACCGATCGGACAGGAGACCAGCCCCAGCATTTT
CASSTDRTGDQPQHF
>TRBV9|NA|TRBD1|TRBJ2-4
TGTGCCAGCAGCCCGGGGACAGTAAACATTCAGTACTTC
CASSPGTVNIQYF
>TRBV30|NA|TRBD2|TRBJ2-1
TGTGCCTGGACAACTAGCGGGAGTGCGGGTGAGCAGTTCTTC
CAWTTSGSAGEQFF
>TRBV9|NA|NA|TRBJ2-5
TGTGCCAGCAGCACGCAGGGGAACGGGGAGACCCAGTACTTC
CASSTQGNGETQYF
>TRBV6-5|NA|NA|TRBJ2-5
TGTGCCAGCAGTTACTCCTGGGGCGGCGAGACCCAGTACTTC
CASSYSWGGETQYF
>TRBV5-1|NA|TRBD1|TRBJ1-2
TGCGCCAGCAGCTATACAATAAACAGGGGTTCAAACTATGGCTACACCTTC
CASSYTINRGSNYGYTF
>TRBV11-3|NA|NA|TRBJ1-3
TGTGCCAGCAGCTCATACCAGGGCATCGGTGGAAACACCATATATTTT
CASSSYQGIGGNTIYF
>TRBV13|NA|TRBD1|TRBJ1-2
TGTGCCAGCAGCTTAGAGCCAGGGGGGTACTATGGCTACACCTTC
CASSLEPGGYYGYTF
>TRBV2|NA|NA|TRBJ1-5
TGTGCCAGCTGCGGAGGACGGAGCAATCAGCCCCAGCATTTT
CASCGGRSNQPQHF
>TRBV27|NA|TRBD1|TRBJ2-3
TGTGCCAGCTCGGACAGGGCGGTAGATACGCAGTATTTT
CASSDRAVDTQYF
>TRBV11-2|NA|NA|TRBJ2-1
TGTGCCAGCAGCTTTTCAGGGGGGATAGGTGAGCAGTTCTTC
CASSFSGGIGEQFF
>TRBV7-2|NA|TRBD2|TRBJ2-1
TGTGCCAGCAGCTCCTCGGGAGGGCATTACAATGAGCAGTTCTTC
CASSSSGGHYNEQFF
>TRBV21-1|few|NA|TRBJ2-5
TGTGCCAGCAGCAAAGATAACAGCCCCCGTGGGTACCAAGAGACCCAGTACTTC
CASSKDNSPRGYQETQYF
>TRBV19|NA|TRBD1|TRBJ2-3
TGTGCCAGTAGTATGGACAGGAGCACAGATACGCAGTATTTT
CASSMDRSTDTQYF
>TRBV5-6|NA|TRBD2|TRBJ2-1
TGTGCCAGCAGCTTGGGGGGACTAGCGACCAATGAGCAGTTCTTC
CASSLGGLATNEQFF
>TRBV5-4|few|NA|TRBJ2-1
TGTGCCAGCAGGATGGACAGCTACAATGAGCAGTTCTTC
CASRMDSYNEQFF
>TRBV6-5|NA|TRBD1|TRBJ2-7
TGTGCCAGCAGTCCCGGGACAGGGACAACCTACGAGCAGTACTTC
CASSPGTGTTYEQYF
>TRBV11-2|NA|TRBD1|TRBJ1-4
TGTGCCAGCAGCGTAGACAGGGTTAAAAATGAAAAACTGTTTTTT
CASSVDRVKNEKLFF
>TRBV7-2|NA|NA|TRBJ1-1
TGTGCCAGCAGCTCGCAACAGGGAATCACTGAAGCTTTCTTT
CASSSQQGITEAFF
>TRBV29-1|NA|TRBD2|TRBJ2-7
TGCAGCGCCTCGACTAGCGGGACCTACGAGCAGTACTTC
CSASTSGTYEQYF
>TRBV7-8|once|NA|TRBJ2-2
TGTGCCAGCAGCTTAGAATATCCGGGGTTAAGGATTGCCGGGGAGCTGTTTTTT
CASSLEYPGLRIAGELFF
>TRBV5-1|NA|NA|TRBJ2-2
TGCGCCAGCAGGTGGGGGGACACCGGGGAGCTGTTTTTT
CASRWGDTGELFF
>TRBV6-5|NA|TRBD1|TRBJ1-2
TGTGCCAGCAGTCGACAGGGGGCGGGCTATGGCTACACCTTC
CASSRQGAGYGYTF
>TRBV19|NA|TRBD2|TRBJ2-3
TGTGCCAGTAGTATGATTAGCGGGGGGAGCACAGATACGCAGTATTTT
CASSMISGGSTDTQYF
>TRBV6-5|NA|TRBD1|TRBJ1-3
TGTGCCGGCAGTTACAGGGGGCGAAGCTCTGGAAACACCATATATTTT
CAGSYRGRSSGNTIYF
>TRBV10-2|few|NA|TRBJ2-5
TGCGCCAGCAGTGAGTCGTACGGCCAAGAGACCCAGTACTTC
CASSESYGQETQYF
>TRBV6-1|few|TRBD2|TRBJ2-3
TGTGCCAGCAGTGAACTAGCGGTACAAATTGGGACGCAGTATTTT
CASSELAVQIGTQYF
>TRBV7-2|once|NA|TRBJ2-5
TGTGCCAGCAGCTTCCCCCGTACTAGCTGGGAGACCCAGTACTTC
CASSFPRTSWETQYF
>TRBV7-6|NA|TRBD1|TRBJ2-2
TGTGCCAGCAGCCCGACGTACGGGACAGGGGGCACCGGGGAGCTGTTTTTT
CASSPTYGTGGTGELFF
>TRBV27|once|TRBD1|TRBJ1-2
TGTGCCAGCAGTTCCCTCCGGGACAGGGGGGCTATGGGCTATGGCTACACCTTC
CASSSLRDRGAMGYGYTF
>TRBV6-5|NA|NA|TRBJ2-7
TGTGCCAGCAGGGCCCCCGACAGGACCTACGAGCAGTACTTC
CASRAPDRTYEQYF
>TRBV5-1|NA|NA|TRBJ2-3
TGCGCCAGCAGCTTGGGCACTACAATCACAGATACGCAGTATTTT
CASSLGTTITDTQYF
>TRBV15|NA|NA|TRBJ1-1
TGTGCCACCAGCAGTTCCCACGCGGAGGGGGCTTTCTTT
CATSSSHAEGAFF
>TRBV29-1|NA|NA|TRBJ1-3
TGCAGCGTCCTGACAGGCGGCGCGGGAAACACCATATATTTT
CSVLTGGAGNTIYF
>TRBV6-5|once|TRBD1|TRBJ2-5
TGTGCCAGCAGTTCACAGGGGTTTCAAGAGACCCAGTACTTC
CASSSQGFQETQYF
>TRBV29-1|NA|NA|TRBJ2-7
TGCAGCGTTGAGGGTCCCAGTTCTGTCAGGGGCACCTACGAGCAGTACTTC
CSVEGPSSVRGTYEQYF
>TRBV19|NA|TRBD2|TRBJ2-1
TGTGCCAGTAATCAGCGGGAGGGGAAGTTCTCCTACAATGAGCAGTTCTTC
CASNQREGKFSYNEQFF
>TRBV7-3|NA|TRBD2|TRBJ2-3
TGTGCCAGCACGGGAGGTGAAGATACGCAGTATTTT
CASTGGEDTQYF
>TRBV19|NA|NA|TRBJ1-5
TGTGCCAGTAGTATGGGGCCTCATCAGCCCCAGCATTTT
CASSMGPHQPQHF
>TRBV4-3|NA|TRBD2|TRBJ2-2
TGCGCCAGCAGCCAAGATCGGCGGGGGAGGAGAGCCGGGGAGCTGTTTTTT
CASSQDRRGRRAGELFF